Listed below are T cell receptor beta chains from one sample, sequenced in a study of cytomegalovirus exposure and HLA in healthy donors. The method was immunoSEQ multiplex PCR; TCRdb's version includes in-frame clones alone and lacks a portion of them. The top ten hold around 3.6% of the sample, which has 110,000 to 150,000 clones, approximately 80% seen once. Sequencing input: PBMCs. All receptors come from a male donor in good health and CMV-seronegative. Both conserved end residues are part of each CDR3. A D gene is named only where the DNA matches it firmly. Clone size, where shown, is once, few, many, or a class for clones that have expanded.

TGTGCCAGCAGCATCCGGGGGGGCCACTATGGCTACACCTTC	CASSIRGGHYGYTF	TRBV7-9	TRBJ1-2	NA	few
TGTGCCAGCAGTTACAGCCCCCCTGGGGAGCTGTTTTTT	CASSYSPPGELFF	TRBV27	TRBJ2-2	NA	few
TGTGCCAGCAGAATTTACCAGGGTGGGAACACTGAAGCTTTCTTT	CASRIYQGGNTEAFF	TRBV7-2	TRBJ1-1	NA	NA
TGTGCCAGCAGTTACGCGGGTCCGAACACTGAAGCTTTCTTT	CASSYAGPNTEAFF	TRBV6-5	TRBJ1-1	NA	NA
TGTGCCAGCAGTCCGCGGGTAAGGGGACTCGATTCACCCCTCCACTTT	CASSPRVRGLDSPLHF	TRBV25-1	TRBJ1-6	NA	NA
TGTGCCAGCAGCCGAAACTCACAGGGATCTGGGGCCAACGTCCTGACTTTC	CASSRNSQGSGANVLTF	TRBV11-2	TRBJ2-6	NA	NA
TGTGCCAGCAGTCCCCCCGGCTCCTATAATTCACCCCTCCACTTT	CASSPPGSYNSPLHF	TRBV6-6	TRBJ1-6	NA	once
TGTGCCTCCAGGGAGGGAGGGTCTTCCAGCACAGATACGCAGTATTTT	CASREGGSSSTDTQYF	TRBV28	TRBJ2-3	TRBD2	NA
TGCGCCAGCAGCCAACCCCCCGGAGGAAAGATCGAGCAGTACTTC	CASSQPPGGKIEQYF	TRBV4-1	TRBJ2-7	NA	NA
TGTGCCAGCAGACCGGGACAGGGAGATCAGCCCCAGCATTTT	CASRPGQGDQPQHF	TRBV28	TRBJ1-5	TRBD1	NA
TGTGCCAGCAGGTTTCAGGGAAGGACTGAAGCTTTCTTT	CASRFQGRTEAFF	TRBV27	TRBJ1-1	NA	NA
TGTGCCAGCACCCAGTCGACTAGCGGGAAGTCTGAGCAGTTCTTC	CASTQSTSGKSEQFF	TRBV7-6	TRBJ2-1	TRBD2	NA
TGCGCCAGCTGGGATGGGACGGGACAGTCCTACGAGCAGTACTTC	CASWDGTGQSYEQYF	TRBV5-1	TRBJ2-7	TRBD1	once
TGTGCCACCAGCGTTGACAGGGAGGTAAGCAATCAGCCCCAGCATTTT	CATSVDREVSNQPQHF	TRBV15	TRBJ1-5	TRBD1	NA
TGTGCCAGCAGTCGCAGGGGGCGGGTTGACTATGGCTACACCTTC	CASSRRGRVDYGYTF	TRBV6-5	TRBJ1-2	TRBD1	few
TGCAGCGTTCGGCAGCGCTTTAACTATGGCTACACCTTC	CSVRQRFNYGYTF	TRBV29-1	TRBJ1-2	NA	few